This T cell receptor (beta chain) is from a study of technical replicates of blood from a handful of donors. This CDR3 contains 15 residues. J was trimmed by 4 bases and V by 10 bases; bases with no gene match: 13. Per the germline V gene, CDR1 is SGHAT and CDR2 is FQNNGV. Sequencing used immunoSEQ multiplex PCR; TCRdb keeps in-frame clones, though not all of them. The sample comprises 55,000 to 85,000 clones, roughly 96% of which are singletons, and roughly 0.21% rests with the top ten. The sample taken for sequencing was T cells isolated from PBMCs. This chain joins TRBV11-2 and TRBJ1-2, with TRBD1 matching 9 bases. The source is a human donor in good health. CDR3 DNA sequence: TGTGCCACCGGGCCGGGGACAGGGATGATCTATGGCTACACCTTC. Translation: CATGPGTGMIYGYTF.